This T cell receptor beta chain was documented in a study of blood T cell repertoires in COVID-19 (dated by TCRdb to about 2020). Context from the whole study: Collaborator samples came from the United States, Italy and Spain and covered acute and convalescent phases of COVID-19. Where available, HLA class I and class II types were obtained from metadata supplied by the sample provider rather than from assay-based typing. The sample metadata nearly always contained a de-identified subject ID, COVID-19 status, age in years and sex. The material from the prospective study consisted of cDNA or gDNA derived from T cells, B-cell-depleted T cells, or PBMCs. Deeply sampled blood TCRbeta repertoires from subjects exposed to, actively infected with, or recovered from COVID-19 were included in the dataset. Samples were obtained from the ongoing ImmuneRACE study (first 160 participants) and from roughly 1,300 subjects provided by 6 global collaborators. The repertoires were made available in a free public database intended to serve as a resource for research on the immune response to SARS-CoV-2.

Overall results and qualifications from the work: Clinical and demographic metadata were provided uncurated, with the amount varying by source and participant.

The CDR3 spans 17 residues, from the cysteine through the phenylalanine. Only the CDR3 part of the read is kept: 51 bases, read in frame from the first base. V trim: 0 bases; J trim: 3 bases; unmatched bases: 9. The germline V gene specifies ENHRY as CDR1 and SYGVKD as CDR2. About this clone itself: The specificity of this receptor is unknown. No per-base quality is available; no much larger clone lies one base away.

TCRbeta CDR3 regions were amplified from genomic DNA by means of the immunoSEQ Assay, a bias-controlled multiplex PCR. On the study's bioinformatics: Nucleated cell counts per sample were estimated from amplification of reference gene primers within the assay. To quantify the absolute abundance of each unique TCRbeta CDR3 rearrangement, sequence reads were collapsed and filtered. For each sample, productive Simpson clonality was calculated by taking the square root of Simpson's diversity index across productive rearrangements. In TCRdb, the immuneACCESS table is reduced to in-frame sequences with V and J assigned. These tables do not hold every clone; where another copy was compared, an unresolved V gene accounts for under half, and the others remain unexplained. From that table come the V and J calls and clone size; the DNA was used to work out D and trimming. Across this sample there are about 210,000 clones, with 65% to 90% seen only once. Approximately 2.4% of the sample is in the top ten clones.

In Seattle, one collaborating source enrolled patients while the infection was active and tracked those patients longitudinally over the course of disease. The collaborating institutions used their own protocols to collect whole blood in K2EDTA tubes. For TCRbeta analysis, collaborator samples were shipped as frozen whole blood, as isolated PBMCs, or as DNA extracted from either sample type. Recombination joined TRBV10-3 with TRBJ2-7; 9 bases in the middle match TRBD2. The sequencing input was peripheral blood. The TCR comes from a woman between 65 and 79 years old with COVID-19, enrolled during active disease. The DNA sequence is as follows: TGTGCCATCAGTGAGTCGATTGGGACTAGCTTCGTCTACGAGCAGTACTTC. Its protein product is CAISESIGTSFVYEQYF.